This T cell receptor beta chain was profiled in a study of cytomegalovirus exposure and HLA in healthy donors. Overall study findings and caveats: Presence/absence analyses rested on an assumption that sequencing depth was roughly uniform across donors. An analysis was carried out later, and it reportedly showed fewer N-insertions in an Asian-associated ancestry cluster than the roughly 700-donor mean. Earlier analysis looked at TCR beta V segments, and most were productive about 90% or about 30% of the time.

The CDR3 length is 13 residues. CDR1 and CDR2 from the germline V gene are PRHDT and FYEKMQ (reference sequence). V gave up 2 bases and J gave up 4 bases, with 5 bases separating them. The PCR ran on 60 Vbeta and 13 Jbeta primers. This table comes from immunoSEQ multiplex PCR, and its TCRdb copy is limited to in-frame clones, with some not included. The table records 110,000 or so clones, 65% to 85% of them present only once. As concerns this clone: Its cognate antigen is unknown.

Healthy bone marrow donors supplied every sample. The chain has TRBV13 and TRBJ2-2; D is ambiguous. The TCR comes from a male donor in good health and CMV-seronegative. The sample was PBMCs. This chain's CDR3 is CASSLSFTGELFF. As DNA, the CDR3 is TGTGCCAGCAGCTTAAGCTTCACCGGGGAGCTGTTTTTT.